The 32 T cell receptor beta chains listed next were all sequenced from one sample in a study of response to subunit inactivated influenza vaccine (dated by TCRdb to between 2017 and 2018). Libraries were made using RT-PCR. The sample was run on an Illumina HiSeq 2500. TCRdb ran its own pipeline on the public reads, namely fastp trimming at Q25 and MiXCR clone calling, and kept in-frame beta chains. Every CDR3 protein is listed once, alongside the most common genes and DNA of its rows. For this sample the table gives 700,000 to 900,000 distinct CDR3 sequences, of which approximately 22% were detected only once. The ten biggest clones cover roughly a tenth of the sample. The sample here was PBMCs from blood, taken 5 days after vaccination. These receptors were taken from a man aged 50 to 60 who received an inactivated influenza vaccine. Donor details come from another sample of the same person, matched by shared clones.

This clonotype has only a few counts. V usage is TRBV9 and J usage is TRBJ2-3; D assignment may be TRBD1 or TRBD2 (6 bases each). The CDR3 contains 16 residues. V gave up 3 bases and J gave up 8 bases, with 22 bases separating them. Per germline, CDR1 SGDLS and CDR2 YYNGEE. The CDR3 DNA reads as TGTGCCAGCAGCGAGGGGGGACATGTCCGAGTTGGTACGCAGTATTTT. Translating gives CASSEGGHVRVGTQYF.

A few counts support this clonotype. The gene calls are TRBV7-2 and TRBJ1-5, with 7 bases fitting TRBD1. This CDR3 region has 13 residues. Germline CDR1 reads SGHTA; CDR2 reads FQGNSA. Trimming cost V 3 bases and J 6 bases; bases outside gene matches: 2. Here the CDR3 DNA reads TGTGCCAGCAGCTTGAGACAGGGTCAGCCCCAGCATTTT. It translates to CASSLRQGQPQHF. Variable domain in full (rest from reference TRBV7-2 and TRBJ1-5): GAGVSQSPSNKVTEKGKDVELRCDPISGHTALYWYRQSLGQGLEFLIYFQGNSAPDKSGLPSDRFSAERTGGSVSTLTIQRTQQEDSAVYLCASSLRQGQPQHFGDGTRLSIL.

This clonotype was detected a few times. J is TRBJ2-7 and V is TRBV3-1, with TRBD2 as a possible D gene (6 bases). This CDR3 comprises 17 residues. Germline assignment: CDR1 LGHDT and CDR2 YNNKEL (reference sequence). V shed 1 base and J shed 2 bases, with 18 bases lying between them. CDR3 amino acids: CASSQGSAQRVAYEQYF. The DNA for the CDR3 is TGTGCCAGCAGCCAAGGTTCGGCGCAGCGGGTCGCCTACGAGCAGTACTTC.

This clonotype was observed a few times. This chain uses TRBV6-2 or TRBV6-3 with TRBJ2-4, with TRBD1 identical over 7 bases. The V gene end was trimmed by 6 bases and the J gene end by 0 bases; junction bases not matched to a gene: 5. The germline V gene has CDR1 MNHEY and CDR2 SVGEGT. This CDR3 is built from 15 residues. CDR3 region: CASSDTGVAKNIQYF. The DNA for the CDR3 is TGTGCCAGCAGCGATACAGGGGTAGCCAAAAACATTCAGTACTTC.

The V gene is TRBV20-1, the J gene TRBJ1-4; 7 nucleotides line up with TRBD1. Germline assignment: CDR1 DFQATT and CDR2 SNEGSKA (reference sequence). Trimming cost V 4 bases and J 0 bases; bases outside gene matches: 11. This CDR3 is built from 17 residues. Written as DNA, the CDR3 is TGCAGTGCTAACCTCCGGGACAGTTATGCAACTAATGAAAAACTGTTTTTT. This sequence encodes CSANLRDSYATNEKLFF.

The chain's CDR3 is CAINRGATDTQYF. The CDR3 coding sequence is TGTGCCATCAATCGGGGGGCCACAGATACGCAGTATTTT. The chain is built from TRBV10-3 and TRBJ2-3; maybe TRBD2 (7 bases). From germline, CDR1 is ENHRY and CDR2 SYGVKD. This CDR3 is built from 13 residues. With 7 bases removed from V and 2 bases from J, the gap between germline ends came to 10 bases.

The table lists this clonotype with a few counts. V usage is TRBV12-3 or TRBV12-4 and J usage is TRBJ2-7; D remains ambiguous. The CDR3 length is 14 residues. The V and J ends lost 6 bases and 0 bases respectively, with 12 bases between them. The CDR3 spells CASSPRTYSYEQYF. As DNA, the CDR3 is TGTGCCAGCAGCCCTCGGACCTACTCCTACGAGCAGTACTTC.

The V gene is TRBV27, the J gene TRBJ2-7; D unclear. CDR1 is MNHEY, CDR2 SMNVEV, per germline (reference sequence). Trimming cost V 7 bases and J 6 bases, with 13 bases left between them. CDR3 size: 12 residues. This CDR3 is CASMSRRGEQYF. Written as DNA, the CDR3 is TGTGCCAGCATGTCTCGTAGAGGCGAGCAGTACTTC.

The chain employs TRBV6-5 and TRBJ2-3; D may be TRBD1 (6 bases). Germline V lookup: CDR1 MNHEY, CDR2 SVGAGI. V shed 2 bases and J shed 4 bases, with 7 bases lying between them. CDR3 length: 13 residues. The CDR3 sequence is CASSYRTADTQYF. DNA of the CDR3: TGTGCCAGCAGTTACCGGACAGCAGATACGCAGTATTTT.

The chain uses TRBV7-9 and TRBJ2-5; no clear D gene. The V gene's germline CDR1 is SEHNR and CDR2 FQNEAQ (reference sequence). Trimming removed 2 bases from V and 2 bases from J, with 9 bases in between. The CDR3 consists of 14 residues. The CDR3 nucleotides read TGTGCCAGCAGCTTACCAAGTTTACAAGAGACCCAGTACTTC. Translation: CASSLPSLQETQYF.

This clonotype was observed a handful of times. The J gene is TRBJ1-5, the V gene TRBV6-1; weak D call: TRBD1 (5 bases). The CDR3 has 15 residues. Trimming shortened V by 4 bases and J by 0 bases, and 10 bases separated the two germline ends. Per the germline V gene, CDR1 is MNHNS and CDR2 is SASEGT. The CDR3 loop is CASSGDAYSNQPQHF. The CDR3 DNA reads TGTGCCAGCAGTGGGGACGCTTATAGCAATCAGCCCCAGCATTTT.

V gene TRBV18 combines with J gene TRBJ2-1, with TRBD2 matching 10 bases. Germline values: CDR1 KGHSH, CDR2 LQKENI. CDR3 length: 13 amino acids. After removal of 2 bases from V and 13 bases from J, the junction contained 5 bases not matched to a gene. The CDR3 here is CASSPTGTSDQFF. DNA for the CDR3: TGTGCCAGCTCACCAACCGGGACTAGCGATCAGTTCTTC.

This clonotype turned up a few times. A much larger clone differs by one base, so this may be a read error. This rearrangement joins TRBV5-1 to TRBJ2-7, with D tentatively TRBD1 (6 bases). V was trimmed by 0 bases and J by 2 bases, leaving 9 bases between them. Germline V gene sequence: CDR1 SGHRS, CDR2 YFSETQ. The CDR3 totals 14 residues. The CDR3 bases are TGCGCCAGCAGCTTGGAGGACAGAACCTACGAGCAGTACTTC. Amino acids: CASSLEDRTYEQYF.

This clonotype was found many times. The CDR3 DNA follows: TGTGCCAGCAGCGGAGGGGGCCCGATCAACACTGAAGCTTTCTTT. It encodes CASSGGGPINTEAFF. This chain links TRBV7-9 with TRBJ1-1; TRBD1 agrees at 7 bases. CDR1 and CDR2 (germline): SEHNR, FQNEAQ (reference sequence). J was trimmed by 2 bases and V by 5 bases; bases with no gene match: 8. The CDR3 covers 15 residues.

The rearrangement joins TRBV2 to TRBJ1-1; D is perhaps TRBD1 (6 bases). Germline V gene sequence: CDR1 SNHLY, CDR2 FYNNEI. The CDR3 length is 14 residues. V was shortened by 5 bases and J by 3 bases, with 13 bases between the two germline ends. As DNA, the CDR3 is TGTGCCAGCAGTATACAGGGCGGGGACACTGAAGCTTTCTTT. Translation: CASSIQGGDTEAFF.

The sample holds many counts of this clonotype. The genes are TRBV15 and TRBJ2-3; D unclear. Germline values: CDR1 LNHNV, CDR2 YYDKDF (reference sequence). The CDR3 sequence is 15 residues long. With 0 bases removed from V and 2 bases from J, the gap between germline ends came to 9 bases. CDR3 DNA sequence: TGTGCCACCAGCAGAGATCCGACGGCCACAGATACGCAGTATTTT. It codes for CATSRDPTATDTQYF.

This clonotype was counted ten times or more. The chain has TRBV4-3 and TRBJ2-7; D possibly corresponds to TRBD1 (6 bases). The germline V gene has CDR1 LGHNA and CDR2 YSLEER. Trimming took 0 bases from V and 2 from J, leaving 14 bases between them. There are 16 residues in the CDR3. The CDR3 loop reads CASSQEGNRAPYEQYF. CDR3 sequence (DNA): TGCGCCAGCAGCCAAGAAGGCAACAGGGCTCCCTACGAGCAGTACTTC.

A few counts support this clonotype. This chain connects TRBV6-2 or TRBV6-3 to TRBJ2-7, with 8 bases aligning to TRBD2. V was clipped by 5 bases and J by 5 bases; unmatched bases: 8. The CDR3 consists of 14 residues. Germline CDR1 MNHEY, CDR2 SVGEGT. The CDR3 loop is CASSHAGGLHEQYF. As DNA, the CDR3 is TGTGCCAGCAGTCATGCGGGGGGCCTCCACGAGCAGTACTTC.

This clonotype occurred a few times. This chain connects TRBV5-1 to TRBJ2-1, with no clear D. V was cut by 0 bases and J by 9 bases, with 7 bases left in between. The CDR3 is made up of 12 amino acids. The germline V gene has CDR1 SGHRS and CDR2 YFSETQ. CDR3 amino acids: CASSLAMVEQFF. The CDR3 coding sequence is TGCGCCAGCAGCTTGGCGATGGTTGAGCAGTTCTTC.

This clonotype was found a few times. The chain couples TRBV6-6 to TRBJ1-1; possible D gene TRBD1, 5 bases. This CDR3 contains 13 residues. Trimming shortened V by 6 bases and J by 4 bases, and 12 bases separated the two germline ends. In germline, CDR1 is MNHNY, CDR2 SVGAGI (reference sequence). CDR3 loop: CASSWNRFTEAFF. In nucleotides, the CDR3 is TGTGCCAGCAGCTGGAACAGGTTCACTGAAGCTTTCTTT.

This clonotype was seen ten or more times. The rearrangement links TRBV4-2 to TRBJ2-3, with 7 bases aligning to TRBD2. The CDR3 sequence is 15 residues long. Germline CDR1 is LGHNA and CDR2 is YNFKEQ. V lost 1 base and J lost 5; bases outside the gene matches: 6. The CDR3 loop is CASSQGGRGIDTQYF. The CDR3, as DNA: TGTGCCAGCAGCCAAGGCGGGAGAGGAATAGATACGCAGTATTTT.

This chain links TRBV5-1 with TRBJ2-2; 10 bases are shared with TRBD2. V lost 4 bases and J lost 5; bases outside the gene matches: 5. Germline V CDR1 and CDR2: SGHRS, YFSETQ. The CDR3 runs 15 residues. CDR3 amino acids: CASSPTTSGTGELFF. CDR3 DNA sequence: TGCGCCAGCAGCCCCACGACTAGCGGGACCGGGGAGCTGTTTTTT.

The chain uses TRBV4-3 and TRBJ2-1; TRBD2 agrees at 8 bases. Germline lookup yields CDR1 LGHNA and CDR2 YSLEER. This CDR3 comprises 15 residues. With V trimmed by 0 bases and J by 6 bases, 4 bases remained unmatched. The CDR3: CASSQDFGRGNEQFF. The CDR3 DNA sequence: TGCGCCAGCAGCCAAGATTTCGGGAGGGGCAATGAGCAGTTCTTC.

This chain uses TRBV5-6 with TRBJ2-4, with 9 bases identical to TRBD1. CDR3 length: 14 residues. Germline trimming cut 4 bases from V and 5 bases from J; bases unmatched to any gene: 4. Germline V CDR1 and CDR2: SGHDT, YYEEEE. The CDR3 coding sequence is TGTGCCAGCAGCAGGACAGGGGTCGAAAACATTCAGTACTTC. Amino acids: CASSRTGVENIQYF.

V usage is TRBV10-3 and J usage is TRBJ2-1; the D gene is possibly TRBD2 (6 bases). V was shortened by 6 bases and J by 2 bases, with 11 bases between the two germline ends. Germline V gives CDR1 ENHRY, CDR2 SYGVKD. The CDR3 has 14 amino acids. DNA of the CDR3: TGTGCCATCAGGGCTAGCGAGACCTACAATGAGCAGTTCTTC. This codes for CAIRASETYNEQFF.

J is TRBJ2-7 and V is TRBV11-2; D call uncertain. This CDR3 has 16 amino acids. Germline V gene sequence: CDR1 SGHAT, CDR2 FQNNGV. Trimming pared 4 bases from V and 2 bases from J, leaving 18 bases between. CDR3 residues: CASSSLRDTGAYEQYF. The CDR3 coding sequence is TGTGCCAGCAGCTCCCTCCGAGACACTGGGGCCTACGAGCAGTACTTC.

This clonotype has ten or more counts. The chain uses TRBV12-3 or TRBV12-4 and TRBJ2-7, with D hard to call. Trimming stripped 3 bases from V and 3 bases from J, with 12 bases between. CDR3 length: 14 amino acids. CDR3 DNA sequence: TGTGCCAGCAGTTTGGGCAGGACCCTCTACGAGCAGTACTTC. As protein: CASSLGRTLYEQYF.

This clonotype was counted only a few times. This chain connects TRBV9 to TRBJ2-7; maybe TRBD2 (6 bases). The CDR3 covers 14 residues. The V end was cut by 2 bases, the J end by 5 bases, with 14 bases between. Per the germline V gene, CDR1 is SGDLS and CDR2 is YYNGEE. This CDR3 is CASSVFGGVDEQYF. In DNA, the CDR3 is TGTGCCAGCAGCGTCTTCGGAGGGGTGGACGAGCAGTACTTC.

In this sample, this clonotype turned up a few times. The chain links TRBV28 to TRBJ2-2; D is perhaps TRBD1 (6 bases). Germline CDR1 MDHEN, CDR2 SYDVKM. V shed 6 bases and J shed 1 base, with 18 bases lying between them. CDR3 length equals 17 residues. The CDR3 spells CASSLSGQFLNTGELFF. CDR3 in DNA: TGTGCCAGCAGCCTATCCGGACAGTTCTTGAACACCGGGGAGCTGTTTTTT.

CDR3 amino acids: CAGDRGGGELFF. The DNA for the CDR3 is TGTGCCGGCGACAGGGGGGGCGGGGAGCTGTTTTTT. V and J are TRBV30 and TRBJ2-2, with 9 bases aligning to TRBD1. CDR3 size: 12 residues. Germline CDR1 reads GTSNPN; CDR2 reads SVGIG (reference sequence). V shed 8 bases, J shed 7 bases, and the junction held 5 bases outside the gene matches. Looking up the rest from reference TRBV30 and TRBJ2-2 gives the full variable domain: SQTIHQWPATLVQPVGSPLSLECTVEGTSNPNLYWYRQAAGRGLQLLFYSVGIGQISSEVPQNLSASRPQDRQFILSSKKLLLSDSGFYLCAGDRGGGELFFGEGSRLTVL.

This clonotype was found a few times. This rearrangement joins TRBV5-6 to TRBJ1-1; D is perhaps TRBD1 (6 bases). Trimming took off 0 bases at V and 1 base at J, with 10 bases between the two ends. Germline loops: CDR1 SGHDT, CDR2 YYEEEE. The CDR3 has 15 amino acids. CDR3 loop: CASSLVAGENTEAFF. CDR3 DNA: TGTGCCAGCAGCTTGGTGGCAGGGGAGAACACTGAAGCTTTCTTT.

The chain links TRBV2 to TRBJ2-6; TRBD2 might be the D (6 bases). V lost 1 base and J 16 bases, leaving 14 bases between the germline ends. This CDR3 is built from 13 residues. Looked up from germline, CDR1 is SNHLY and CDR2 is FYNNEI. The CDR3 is CASSEGGGARLTF. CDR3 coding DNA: TGTGCCAGCAGTGAAGGGGGCGGGGCACGTCTGACTTTC. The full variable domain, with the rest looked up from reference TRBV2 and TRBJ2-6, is EPEVTQTPSHQVTQMGQEVILRCVPISNHLYFYWYRQILGQKVEFLVSFYNNEISEKSEIFDDQFSVERPDGSNFTLKIRSTKLEDSAMYFCASSEGGGARLTFGAGSRLTVL.